Included here is one T cell receptor beta chain sequence, with context. What it binds is not known. This sample is part of a study of shared clonotypes between healthy human individuals. Overall study context: Per donor, three plates held CD4 naive cells, three held CD4 memory, two held CD8 naive and one held CD8 memory. Findings and limits, study-wide: Among a few donors, approximately 5% of naive CD4 clonotypes were found in common.

The study ran the assay at deep level. Method: immunoSEQ multiplex PCR; TCRdb's copy keeps in-frame clones and lacks some. The data contain about 380,000 clones, approximately 96% of them singletons. The TCR sequence derives from a man aged 25-40 years in good health. The sample taken for sequencing was memory CD8+ T cells sorted from blood. Subset of the sample: CD45RO+ cells pooled with CCR7-negative TemRA cells.

CDR3 nucleotides: TGTGCCAGTAGTGGACAGGGGGGCACTAGCGGGAGCTCAGATACGCAGTATTTT. Protein sequence: CASSGQGGTSGSSDTQYF. V is TRBV19 and J is TRBJ2-3, with D possibly matching TRBD2 (11 bases). The CDR3 consists of 18 residues. Germline lookup yields CDR1 LNHDA and CDR2 SQIVND (reference sequence). The ends were cut back, 5 bases at V and 4 bases at J, with 25 bases in the middle.